These 10 T cell receptor beta chains originate from one sample sequenced in a study of blood T cell repertoires in COVID-19 (dated by TCRdb to 2019 to 2021). The library was generated by the immunoSEQ multiplex PCR assay. This is the immuneACCESS table as TCRdb keeps it, with only in-frame sequences that have V and J called. A part of the clones is gone; compared with another copy, unresolved V genes explain less than half, and the rest is unexplained. This sample holds under 300,000 clones; roughly 90% were observed only once. The top ten clonotypes cover 1.7% of the sample. The specimen was PBMCs or T cells enriched from blood (not recorded which). These receptors were collected from a woman aged 40 to 50 who had recovered from COVID-19.

The chain joins TRBV3-1 (or the pseudogene TRBV3-2) to TRBJ2-6, with 9 bases fitting TRBD1. Germline CDR1 reads LGHDT; CDR2 reads YNNKEL (reference sequence). V trimming: 1 base; J trimming: 4 bases; junction bases outside the gene matches: 26. CDR3 size: 24 residues. Here the CDR3 reads CASSQAYYGTGIRGTVSGANVLTF. CDR3 bases: TGTGCCAGCAGCCAAGCCTATTACGGGACAGGGATAAGGGGGACAGTTTCCGGGGCCAACGTCCTGACTTTC.

The chain recombines TRBV6-5 with TRBJ2-3, with D possibly matching TRBD2 (5 bases). The germline gives CDR1 MNHEY, CDR2 SVGAGI. Trimming took off 2 bases at V and 4 bases at J, with 7 bases between the two ends. This CDR3 is built from 13 residues. CDR3 nucleotides: TGTGCCAGCAGTTACAGAGGGCCAGATACGCAGTATTTT. Translated: CASSYRGPDTQYF.

The chain combines TRBV18 with TRBJ2-2; 7 nucleotides line up with TRBD2. The CDR3 has 18 residues. J gave up 0 bases and V 2 bases, and 9 bases lay outside the gene matches. Germline V gene data show CDR1 as KGHSH and CDR2 as LQKENI. CDR3 sequence reads: CASSPFGRAGTNTGELFF. As DNA, the CDR3 is TGTGCCAGCTCACCATTTGGTCGAGCGGGGACGAACACCGGGGAGCTGTTTTTT.

J is TRBJ2-2 and V is TRBV30; no definite D call. This CDR3 is 15 amino acids long. In germline, CDR1 is GTSNPN, CDR2 SVGIG (reference sequence). V was cut by 2 bases and J by 3 bases, with 13 bases left in between. CDR3 loop: CAWSPAGWDTGELFF. The CDR3, as DNA: TGTGCCTGGAGTCCCGCAGGTTGGGACACCGGGGAGCTGTTTTTT.

The chain carries TRBV24-1 and TRBJ2-2, with TRBD1 matching 7 bases. This CDR3 is built from 16 residues. Per the germline V gene, CDR1 is KGHDR and CDR2 is SFDVKD. The V gene end was trimmed by 4 bases and the J gene end by 3 bases; junction bases not matched to a gene: 7. The CDR3 bases are TGTGCCACCAGTGACGGTGGGCAGGGGGACACCGGGGAGCTGTTTTTT. It translates to CATSDGGQGDTGELFF.

The V and J genes are TRBV9 and TRBJ2-3; 11 bases agree with TRBD2. Germline trimming cut 0 bases from V and 9 bases from J; bases unmatched to any gene: 6. There are 15 residues in the CDR3. Germline CDR1 SGDLS, CDR2 YYNGEE. CDR3 coding DNA: TGTGCCAGCAGCGTAGAGGAACTAGCGGGAGTCACGCAGTATTTT. This sequence encodes CASSVEELAGVTQYF.

Concerning this clone: Germline is not matched at one junction end, which may reflect a read error. V usage is TRBV6-2 or TRBV6-3 and J usage is TRBJ2-7, with D possibly being TRBD1 (6 bases). CDR1 and CDR2 from the germline V gene are MNHEY and SVGEGT. The CDR3 extends over 14 amino acids. In DNA, the CDR3 is TGTGCCAGCAGTTCCCACGGAACAGGGCTGATTCTGGACTTC. Amino acids: CASSSHGTGLILDF.

This sequence joins TRBV11-2 and TRBJ2-7; D might be TRBD2 (5 bases). CDR3 length equals 14 residues. CDR1 is SGHAT, CDR2 FQNNGV, per germline. The V end was cut by 8 bases, the J end by 2 bases, with 16 bases between. CDR3 DNA: TGTGCCAGCCTCGGGGATTCACTCACCTACGAGCAGTACTTC. It yields the protein CASLGDSLTYEQYF.

The chain has TRBV3-1 (or the pseudogene TRBV3-2) and TRBJ1-6, with D hard to call. The V end was cut by 4 bases, the J end by 7 bases, with 23 bases between. CDR3 length: 18 amino acids. Germline V gives CDR1 LGHDT, CDR2 YNNKEL (reference sequence). The CDR3 coding sequence is TGTGCCAGCAGCCCTCGTCTTCGGGGTACTGGCAAAAATTCACCCCTCCACTTT. Translating it yields CASSPRLRGTGKNSPLHF.

The chain combines TRBV6-5 with TRBJ1-2, with 7 bases identical to TRBD1. This CDR3 comprises 13 residues. CDR1 and CDR2 from the germline V gene are MNHEY and SVGAGI. V was pared by 6 bases and J by 2 bases, with 3 bases of the junction left unmatched. The CDR3 region is CASSGDRNYGYTF. The CDR3 DNA sequence: TGTGCCAGCAGCGGGGACAGAAACTATGGCTACACCTTC.